The 17 T cell receptor beta chains given below trace back to one sample, sequenced in a study of OX40 agonist ivuxolimab in advanced cancers. Assay: immunoSEQ multiplex PCR; the TCRdb copy retains only in-frame clones and omits some. There are about 82,000 clones in the sample; more than 75% occur only once, and 1.5% to 2.5% lies in the top ten. The starting material was CD4+ or CD8+ T cells sorted from blood, obtained in a trial of the OX40 agonist ivuxolimab. These receptors all come from an adult with an advanced solid tumor such as melanoma, head and neck, liver or kidney cancer.

This clone was seen a handful of times. The chain uses TRBV5-6 and TRBJ1-5, with no clear D. Trimming left V 3 bases short and J 6 bases short, with 16 bases between. Germline CDR1 and CDR2: SGHDT and YYEEEE. CDR3 length equals 15 residues. CDR3 loop: CASSYGQNHGQPQHF. The CDR3 DNA reads TGTGCCAGCAGCTACGGCCAAAACCATGGTCAGCCCCAGCATTTT.

The chain combines TRBV14 with TRBJ2-3; TRBD2 matches 7 bases. CDR1 is SGHDN and CDR2 is FVKESK in the germline V gene. The CDR3 is 17 amino acids. V was pared by 0 bases and J by 6 bases, with 12 bases of the junction left unmatched. The CDR3, as DNA: TGTGCCAGCAGCCAAGATAACGGTCGGGGGAGGGTTGATACGCAGTATTTT. It translates to CASSQDNGRGRVDTQYF.

The chain couples TRBV19 to TRBJ2-3, with a weak D call TRBD2 (6 bases). The CDR3 consists of 14 residues. The ends were cut back, 5 bases at V and 1 base at J, with 10 bases in the middle. Per germline, CDR1 LNHDA and CDR2 SQIVND (reference sequence). CDR3 sequence: CASSFAGRTDTQYF. As DNA, the CDR3 is TGTGCCAGTAGTTTTGCGGGACGCACAGATACGCAGTATTTT. Full variable domain (missing parts from reference TRBV19 and TRBJ2-3): DGGITQSPKYLFRKEGQNVTLSCEQNLNHDAMYWYRQDPGQGLRLIYYSQIVNDFQKGDIAEGYSVSREKKESFPLTVTSAQKNPTAFYLCASSFAGRTDTQYFGPGTRLTVL.

This clone was observed a single time. The chain couples TRBV7-2 to TRBJ2-1, with D perhaps matching TRBD2 (6 bases). Trimming left V 6 bases short and J 4 bases short, with 16 bases between. This CDR3 has 15 amino acids. Germline V CDR1 and CDR2: SGHTA, FQGNSA. CDR3 in amino acids: CASSSTGLGYNEQFF. DNA of the CDR3: TGTGCCAGCAGTTCGACGGGACTGGGTTACAATGAGCAGTTCTTC.

The chain is built from TRBV6-1 and TRBJ1-2; D ambiguous. V was clipped by 7 bases and J by 0 bases, with 15 bases between them. Germline CDR1 is MNHNS and CDR2 is SASEGT. CDR3 length equals 15 residues. The CDR3 loop is CASTNPTGANYGYTF. CDR3 DNA sequence: TGTGCCAGCACTAATCCAACCGGGGCTAACTATGGCTACACCTTC.

CDR3: CASSLEGSSGNTIYF. The CDR3 region has the DNA TGCGCCAGCAGCTTGGAGGGGAGCTCTGGAAACACCATATATTTT. The chain is built from TRBV5-1 and TRBJ1-3, with a tentative D call TRBD1 (5 bases). The V gene's germline CDR1 is SGHRS and CDR2 YFSETQ. V was trimmed by 0 bases and J by 0 bases, leaving 7 bases between them. The CDR3 has 15 amino acids.

This clone was recorded once. CDR3: CASSGTSGYNEQFF. In DNA, the CDR3 is TGTGCCAGCAGCGGGACTAGCGGGTACAATGAGCAGTTCTTC. This sequence joins TRBV2 and TRBJ2-1; 12 bases are a match to TRBD2. CDR1 is SNHLY, CDR2 FYNNEI, per germline. The CDR3 consists of 14 residues. The J segment lost 4 bases and the V segment lost 6 bases, leaving 1 base of the junction unmatched.

This clone has just one count. The chain carries TRBV5-1 and TRBJ2-2; 14 bases align to TRBD2. The trim removed 6 bases at V and 5 bases at J, leaving 3 bases unmatched. Germline CDR1 and CDR2: SGHRS and YFSETQ. CDR3 size: 15 residues. The CDR3 DNA follows: TGCGCCAGCACAGGGACTAGCGGGAGTACCGGGGAGCTGTTTTTT. This translates into CASTGTSGSTGELFF.

This rearrangement joins TRBV6-1 to TRBJ1-1, with D possibly TRBD1 on 5 matching bases. The length of the CDR3 is 14 residues. The germline CDR1 and CDR2 sequences are MNHNS and SASEGT. The V gene lost 6 bases and the J gene lost 0 bases, with 11 bases spanning the gap. CDR3 in DNA: TGTGCCAGCAGGCAGGGTAATGTGAACACTGAAGCTTTCTTT. Protein product: CASRQGNVNTEAFF.

This clone was seen a few times. The gene calls are TRBV19 and TRBJ1-5; 7 positions agree with TRBD1. This CDR3 comprises 15 residues. The junction had 11 bases not matched to a gene; V was cut back by 6 bases and J by 6 bases. The germline gives CDR1 LNHDA, CDR2 SQIVND (reference sequence). CDR3 sequence reads: CASRTTGGGGQPQHF. CDR3 DNA sequence: TGTGCCAGTAGGACCACTGGAGGGGGCGGTCAGCCCCAGCATTTT.

V gene TRBV5-1 combines with J gene TRBJ2-2; 8 nucleotides match TRBD2. The CDR3 consists of 14 residues. Germline CDR1 and CDR2: SGHRS and YFSETQ. J lost 6 bases, V lost 4 bases, and 5 bases had no gene match. The CDR3 sequence is CASSPGREAGELFF. In DNA form, the CDR3 reads TGCGCCAGCAGCCCCGGGAGGGAGGCCGGGGAGCTGTTTTTT. The variable domain in full, completed from reference TRBV5-1 and TRBJ2-2, reads KAGVTQTPRYLIKTRGQQVTLSCSPISGHRSVSWYQQTPGQGLQFLFEYFSETQRNKGNFPGRFSGRQFSNSRSEMNVSTLELGDSALYLCASSPGREAGELFFGEGSRLTVL.

The J gene is TRBJ2-7, the V gene TRBV7-2; D gene uncertain. Germline V lookup: CDR1 SGHTA, CDR2 FQGNSA. The CDR3 extends over 14 amino acids. Trimming cost V 0 bases and J 3 bases, with 9 bases left between them. CDR3 nucleotide sequence: TGTGCCAGCAGCTTAGCGTCGCGTCTCTACGAGCAGTACTTC. It is translated as CASSLASRLYEQYF.

The chain couples TRBV19 to TRBJ2-4; D not resolved. The CDR3 is 14 residues long. V shed 3 bases and J shed 6 bases, with 12 bases lying between them. Germline assignment: CDR1 LNHDA and CDR2 SQIVND (reference sequence). The CDR3 DNA sequence: TGTGCCAGTAGTATCTCGACCACGGGAAACATTCAGTACTTC. Translation gives CASSISTTGNIQYF.

The chain recombines TRBV7-9 with TRBJ2-1; 8 positions match TRBD2. V shed 1 base, J shed 4 bases, and the junction held 6 bases outside the gene matches. Germline values: CDR1 SEHNR, CDR2 FQNEAQ (reference sequence). The CDR3 length is 16 residues. The CDR3 region is CASSLGTGGPYNEQFF. CDR3 sequence (DNA): TGTGCCAGCAGCTTAGGGACGGGAGGGCCGTACAATGAGCAGTTCTTC.

The chain joins TRBV7-9 to TRBJ2-1; TRBD2 might be the D (6 bases). The CDR3 extends over 18 amino acids. The ends were cut back, 2 bases at V and 0 bases at J, with 17 bases in the middle. Germline V gives CDR1 SEHNR, CDR2 FQNEAQ (reference sequence). The CDR3 nucleotides are TGTGCCAGCAGCTTAACAACCCTAGCGCAGAGCTCCTACAATGAGCAGTTCTTC. This encodes CASSLTTLAQSSYNEQFF.

Turning to this clone: In the same sample, other DNA sequences code for this CDR3. This chain joins TRBV4-2 and TRBJ2-3; D is unresolved. Trimming shortened V by 0 bases and J by 6 bases, and 4 bases separated the two germline ends. Germline V CDR1 and CDR2: LGHNA, YNFKEQ. This CDR3 contains 12 residues. The CDR3 reads CASSQERDTQYF. The CDR3 DNA reads TGTGCCAGCAGCCAAGAAAGGGATACGCAGTATTTT.

The rearrangement links TRBV11-1 to TRBJ1-2, with 8 bases fitting TRBD1. There are 15 residues in the CDR3. V lost 0 bases to trimming and J lost 8 bases; unmatched junction nucleotides: 8. Germline CDR1 SGHAT, CDR2 FQDESV (reference sequence). CDR3 coding DNA: TGTGCCAGCAGCTTAGCTGGGACAGGCGGGAAAGGCTACACCTTC. Translated: CASSLAGTGGKGYTF.